The subject of this entry is one T cell receptor (beta chain). The sample comes from a study of memory CD8 T cells in hepatitis C reinfection. Some clones are missing from TCRdb's copy, which holds only in-frame ones; the method was immunoSEQ multiplex PCR. The data show 40,000 to 45,000 clones, roughly 90% seen once. In germline, CDR1 is SGDLS, CDR2 YYNGEE. The V and J ends lost 4 bases and 2 bases respectively, with 11 bases between them. The CDR3 loop spans 14 amino acids. Specified time point: peak reinfection, 3 to 8 weeks after reinfection detection. TCR sequencing was done directly ex vivo on sorted cells, without expansion in vitro.

The TCR was taken from a man between 18 and 35 years old with hepatitis C virus infection. J is TRBJ2-3 and V is TRBV9; tentatively, D is TRBD1 (5 bases). Sequenced input: naive CD8+ T cells sorted from blood. The CDR3 here is CASSPTGSTDTQYF. Written as DNA, the CDR3 is TGTGCCAGCAGCCCAACAGGTTCCACAGATACGCAGTATTTT. The full variable domain, completed using reference TRBV9 and TRBJ2-3, is DSGVTQTPKHLITATGQRVTLRCSPRSGDLSVYWYQQSLDQGLQFLIQYYNGEERAKGNILERFSAQQFPDLHSELNLSSLELGDSALYFCASSPTGSTDTQYFGPGTRLTVL.